Following are 11 T cell receptor beta chains from one sample sequenced in a study of blood T cell repertoires in COVID-19. Only in-frame clones appear in the TCRdb table, and some are missing; sequencing was by immunoSEQ multiplex PCR. The sample records tens of thousands of clones, about four fifths being singletons. Sequenced input: peripheral blood. Receptors were obtained from a woman between 65 and 79 years old with acute or convalescent COVID-19.

The genes are TRBV6-5 and TRBJ1-2; TRBD1 might be the D (6 bases). CDR1 is MNHEY and CDR2 is SVGAGI in the germline V gene. V lost 3 bases to trimming and J lost 2 bases, with 10 bases between them. There are 14 residues in the CDR3. The CDR3 DNA is TGTGCCAGCAGTTATAGGACAGCCAACTATGGCTACACCTTC. This codes for CASSYRTANYGYTF.

The chain couples TRBV7-9 to TRBJ2-1; 10 bases agree with TRBD2. Germline CDR1 SEHNR, CDR2 FQNEAQ (reference sequence). The CDR3 runs to 14 residues. The V and J ends lost 5 bases and 9 bases, in that order; junction bases with no gene match: 7. In nucleotides, the CDR3 is TGTGCCAGCAGCGAGCGGGAGGGCCTACCTGAGCAGTTCTTC. Encoded protein: CASSEREGLPEQFF.

The J gene is TRBJ1-2, the V gene TRBV2; 8 bases agree with TRBD1. Germline V gene sequence: CDR1 SNHLY, CDR2 FYNNEI. CDR3 length: 14 residues. V trimming: 7 bases; J trimming: 2 bases; junction bases outside the gene matches: 6. CDR3 bases: TGTGCCAGCAATACTGGACAGGGAAACTATGGCTACACCTTC. Its protein product is CASNTGQGNYGYTF.

V and J are TRBV4-1 and TRBJ1-5, with 9 bases fitting TRBD1. This CDR3 region has 15 residues. Germline V CDR1 and CDR2: MGHRA, YSYEKL. Trimming took 3 bases from V and 3 from J; bases not matched to a gene: 3. This CDR3 is CASSQGQGPNQPQHF. In nucleotides, the CDR3 is TGCGCCAGCAGCCAGGGACAGGGCCCCAATCAGCCCCAGCATTTT.

There are a few counts of this clone. J is TRBJ1-2 and V is TRBV27, with D tentatively TRBD1 (5 bases). CDR1 and CDR2 from the germline V gene are MNHEY and SMNVEV (reference sequence). The CDR3 has 13 amino acids. Trimming removed 5 bases from V and 8 bases from J, with 15 bases in between. CDR3 sequence (DNA): TGTGCCAGCAGTACATACAGGCGATCGGGCTACACCTTC. It is translated as CASSTYRRSGYTF.

The chain couples TRBV7-9 to TRBJ2-7, with a tentative D call TRBD1 (6 bases). Germline CDR1 reads SEHNR; CDR2 reads FQNEAQ (reference sequence). The ends were cut back, 3 bases at V and 0 bases at J, with 6 bases in the middle. The length of the CDR3 is 13 residues. The DNA for the CDR3 is TGTGCCAGCAGCTTCAGGGGCTCCTACGAGCAGTACTTC. Translating it yields CASSFRGSYEQYF.

This chain joins TRBV18 and TRBJ2-6, with D possibly TRBD1 on 7 matching bases. CDR1 is KGHSH and CDR2 is LQKENI in the germline V gene. CDR3 length equals 16 residues. Between the trimmed V and J ends, which lost 6 bases and 0 bases, there was a span of 12 bases. This CDR3 reads CASSRDRDSGANVLTF. CDR3 DNA: TGTGCCAGCTCGCGGGACAGAGACTCTGGGGCCAACGTCCTGACTTTC.

V is TRBV5-6 and J is TRBJ1-1, with 8 bases lining up with TRBD1. The CDR3 is 14 amino acids. Germline assignment: CDR1 SGHDT and CDR2 YYEEEE. V gave up 5 bases and J gave up 8 bases; unmatched junction bases: 11. The CDR3 protein is CASSPQGVGGEAFF. The DNA for the CDR3 is TGTGCCAGCAGTCCACAGGGGGTAGGAGGCGAAGCTTTCTTT.

This chain connects TRBV30 to TRBJ2-1; 12 bases are shared with TRBD2. Germline-derived CDR1 and CDR2 are GTSNPN and SVGIG (reference sequence). V lost 4 bases and J lost 9; bases outside the gene matches: 10. CDR3 length: 15 residues. CDR3 bases: TGTGCCTGGACAGGTCTAGCGGGAGGGCCTGGTGAGCAGTTCTTC. This gives the protein CAWTGLAGGPGEQFF.

Only a few counts were recorded for this clone. The chain combines TRBV2 with TRBJ2-7; TRBD2 aligns across 10 bases. The junction had 8 bases not matched to a gene; V was cut back by 4 bases and J by 5 bases. The germline CDR1 and CDR2 sequences are SNHLY and FYNNEI. There are 15 residues in the CDR3. This CDR3 is CASSVASGSINEQYF. As DNA, the CDR3 is TGTGCCAGCAGTGTGGCTAGCGGGAGTATCAACGAGCAGTACTTC.

The chain employs TRBV2 and TRBJ1-3; D gene uncertain. The germline CDR1 and CDR2 sequences are SNHLY and FYNNEI. The CDR3 totals 14 residues. Trimming removed 7 bases at V and 0 bases at J, with 10 bases between. CDR3 sequence: CASKYGSSGNTIYF. CDR3 in DNA: TGTGCCAGCAAATACGGGAGCTCTGGAAACACCATATATTTT.